Each of the 19 T cell receptor beta chains below was sequenced from the same sample in a study of T cell responses to AZD1222 COVID-19 vaccine. Data came from immunoSEQ multiplex PCR; TCRdb stores just in-frame clones and leaves some out. The sample lists about 170,000 clones, about nine tenths seen once, with around 3% in the top ten. Sample: peripheral blood, taken on day 0 of AZD1222 vaccination. Source of these receptors: an adult in good health.

The sample holds a few counts of this clone. CDR3 amino acids: CATSRQQGDEQYF. The DNA for the CDR3 is TGTGCCACCAGCAGGCAACAGGGAGATGAGCAGTACTTC. V is TRBV15 and J is TRBJ2-7, with D possibly matching TRBD1 (6 bases). V shed 3 bases and J shed 7 bases, with 13 bases lying between them. CDR1 is LNHNV, CDR2 YYDKDF, per germline (reference sequence). The CDR3 is 13 residues long.

With respect to this clone: This sample includes further DNA sequences coding for the same CDR3. The chain couples TRBV12-3 or TRBV12-4 to TRBJ1-1; no reliable D call. There are 12 residues in the CDR3. Trimming removed 5 bases at V and 5 bases at J, with 9 bases between. The CDR3 region is CASSLRGTEAFF. In nucleotides, the CDR3 is TGTGCCAGCAGTCTCCGGGGAACTGAAGCTTTCTTT.

The J gene is TRBJ2-2, the V gene TRBV2, with 8 nucleotides matching TRBD1. The CDR3 is 14 amino acids. Germline V gives CDR1 SNHLY, CDR2 FYNNEI. J was trimmed by 8 bases and V by 5 bases; bases with no gene match: 7. CDR3 in amino acids: CASSPRTGRGELFF. In DNA, the CDR3 is TGTGCCAGCAGTCCCAGGACAGGGCGGGGGGAGCTGTTTTTT. Drawing the rest from reference TRBV2 and TRBJ2-2, the complete variable domain is EPEVTQTPSHQVTQMGQEVILRCVPISNHLYFYWYRQILGQKVEFLVSFYNNEISEKSEIFDDQFSVERPDGSNFTLKIRSTKLEDSAMYFCASSPRTGRGELFFGEGSRLTVL.

This rearrangement joins TRBV3-1 (or the pseudogene TRBV3-2) to TRBJ1-1; D uncertain. The CDR3 sequence is 14 residues long. Trimming pared 1 base from V and 7 bases from J, leaving 13 bases between. The V gene's germline CDR1 is LGHDT and CDR2 YNNKEL (reference sequence). CDR3 sequence reads: CASSQGTKSGEAFF. The CDR3, as DNA: TGTGCCAGCAGCCAAGGAACTAAGAGTGGTGAAGCTTTCTTT.

The genes are TRBV11-2 and TRBJ2-2, with a tentative D call TRBD1 (5 bases). The germline CDR1 and CDR2 sequences are SGHAT and FQNNGV. Trimming took 2 bases from V and 1 from J, leaving 8 bases between them. The CDR3 spans 15 residues. CDR3: CASSLQGKNTGELFF. CDR3 sequence (DNA): TGTGCCAGCAGCTTACAGGGAAAGAACACCGGGGAGCTGTTTTTT.

This clone appeared a few times. The J gene is TRBJ1-2, the V gene TRBV6-2 or TRBV6-3; D gene unclear. This CDR3 spans 15 amino acids. Germline V gene lookup returns CDR1 MNHEY and CDR2 SVGEGT. The V gene lost 5 bases and the J gene lost 0 bases, with 13 bases spanning the gap. The CDR3 bases are TGTGCCAGCAGTCGAGGGTCTACAGCTAACTATGGCTACACCTTC. Amino acid sequence: CASSRGSTANYGYTF.

The rearrangement links TRBV19 to TRBJ2-1; 9 nucleotides match TRBD2. Germline CDR1 LNHDA, CDR2 SQIVND (reference sequence). The CDR3 covers 19 residues. The V and J ends lost 0 bases and 11 bases, in that order; junction bases with no gene match: 20. The CDR3 reads CASSIDRLGAGGRKTKQFF. DNA of the CDR3: TGTGCCAGTAGTATAGATCGCCTTGGAGCGGGGGGCCGAAAGACCAAGCAGTTCTTC.

The chain carries TRBV6-2 or TRBV6-3 and TRBJ1-1; D not certain. V lost 4 bases and J lost 1, with 7 bases in between. CDR3 length: 13 residues. CDR1 is MNHEY, CDR2 SVGEGT, per germline. The CDR3 spells CASSSDTNTEAFF. The CDR3 nucleotides read TGTGCCAGCAGTTCCGATACGAACACTGAAGCTTTCTTT.

The gene calls are TRBV27 and TRBJ2-2; the D is unclear. This CDR3 region has 12 residues. Trimming removed 4 bases at V and 8 bases at J, with 8 bases between. Germline V gene data show CDR1 as MNHEY and CDR2 as SMNVEV (reference sequence). CDR3: CASSSIGGELFF. Here the CDR3 DNA reads TGTGCCAGCAGTTCGATTGGGGGGGAGCTGTTTTTT.

The CDR3 DNA sequence: TGTGCCAGCAGCCAGTTACGGACAGGGGATTCACCCCTCCACTTT. Its translation is CASSQLRTGDSPLHF. The genes are TRBV3-1 (or the pseudogene TRBV3-2) and TRBJ1-6; 9 bases map to TRBD1. The CDR3 spans 15 residues. Germline CDR1 LGHDT, CDR2 YNNKEL (reference sequence). J gave up 8 bases and V 3 bases, and 5 bases lay outside the gene matches.

The CDR3 loop is CASSLQGIAKNIQYF. CDR3 nucleotides: TGCGCCAGCAGCTTACAGGGGATCGCCAAAAACATTCAGTACTTC. The V gene is TRBV5-1, the J gene TRBJ2-4, with TRBD1 matching over 7 bases. The V and J ends lost 2 bases and 1 base, in that order; junction bases with no gene match: 3. Looked up from germline, CDR1 is SGHRS and CDR2 is YFSETQ. The CDR3 runs 15 residues.

The chain couples TRBV5-1 to TRBJ2-2, with TRBD2 matching over 8 bases. The junction had 6 bases not matched to a gene; V was cut back by 0 bases and J by 5 bases. This CDR3 comprises 16 residues. CDR1 and CDR2 (germline): SGHRS, YFSETQ. This CDR3 is CASSLAGGASTGELFF. For the CDR3, the DNA is TGCGCCAGCAGCTTGGCCGGGGGGGCCAGTACCGGGGAGCTGTTTTTT. Complete variable domain (other parts from reference TRBV5-1 and TRBJ2-2): KAGVTQTPRYLIKTRGQQVTLSCSPISGHRSVSWYQQTPGQGLQFLFEYFSETQRNKGNFPGRFSGRQFSNSRSEMNVSTLELGDSALYLCASSLAGGASTGELFFGEGSRLTVL.

The chain has TRBV29-1 and TRBJ1-2; D remains ambiguous. CDR3 length: 11 amino acids. The germline V gene encodes CDR1 SQVTM and CDR2 ANQGSEA. Between the trimmed V and J ends, which lost 7 bases and 3 bases, there was a span of 9 bases. CDR3 sequence: CSAEEDYGYTF. The CDR3 coding sequence is TGCAGCGCCGAGGAAGACTATGGCTACACCTTC.

J is TRBJ1-1 and V is TRBV19; D is perhaps TRBD1 (6 bases). Germline V gene sequence: CDR1 LNHDA, CDR2 SQIVND (reference sequence). This CDR3 contains 14 residues. The germline V and J ends were trimmed by 5 bases and 0 bases, with 10 bases remaining between them. Here the CDR3 DNA reads TGTGCCAGTAGTGTACAGGGAATGAACACTGAAGCTTTCTTT. This codes for CASSVQGMNTEAFF.

The rearrangement links TRBV27 to TRBJ2-5; D is unclear. CDR1 MNHEY and CDR2 SMNVEV come from the germline V gene (reference sequence). Trimming stripped 2 bases from V and 5 bases from J, with 3 bases between. The CDR3 sequence is 11 residues long. CDR3 in amino acids: CASSLGETQYF. The CDR3 bases are TGTGCCAGCAGTTTAGGGGAGACCCAGTACTTC.

The chain carries TRBV9 and TRBJ2-1; D tentatively fits TRBD1 or TRBD2 (5 bases each). The V end was cut by 0 bases, the J end by 3 bases, with 13 bases between. This CDR3 comprises 16 residues. Per germline, CDR1 SGDLS and CDR2 YYNGEE. The CDR3 region is CASSVGGVVGYNEQFF. CDR3 coding DNA: TGTGCCAGCAGCGTAGGAGGGGTTGTGGGCTACAATGAGCAGTTCTTC.

In this sample, this clone turned up once. CDR3 amino acids: CASIPGQAPTEAFF. Here the CDR3 DNA reads TGTGCCAGCATCCCCGGACAGGCGCCCACTGAAGCTTTCTTT. The V and J genes are TRBV6-2 or TRBV6-3 and TRBJ1-1; 7 nucleotides match TRBD1. This CDR3 contains 14 residues. The V segment lost 7 bases and the J segment 4 bases; nucleotides outside the gene matches: 9. In germline, CDR1 is MNHEY, CDR2 SVGEGT.

The rearrangement joins TRBV14 to TRBJ2-5; tentatively, D is TRBD2 (6 bases). With 3 bases removed from V and 7 bases from J, the gap between germline ends came to 15 bases. The CDR3 sequence is 14 residues long. Germline V lookup: CDR1 SGHDN, CDR2 FVKESK. The DNA for the CDR3 is TGTGCCAGCAGCCAGACGGGCGCCGGGGGGACCCAGTACTTC. Protein product: CASSQTGAGGTQYF. Looking up the rest from reference TRBV14 and TRBJ2-5 gives the full variable domain: EAGVTQFPSHSVIEKGQTVTLRCDPISGHDNLYWYRRVMGKEIKFLLHFVKESKQDESGMPNNRFLAERTGGTYSTLKVQPAELEDSGVYFCASSQTGAGGTQYFGPGTRLLVL.

The rearrangement joins TRBV5-1 to TRBJ1-1; D uncertain. Between the trimmed V and J ends, which lost 2 bases and 6 bases, there was a span of 20 bases. There are 16 residues in the CDR3. CDR1 and CDR2 (germline): SGHRS, YFSETQ. CDR3 coding DNA: TGCGCCAGCAGCTTAGGAGGGATGCCTCCCCGCGCTGAAGCTTTCTTT. Translated, it gives CASSLGGMPPRAEAFF.